This is a list of T cell receptor beta chains from one sample in a study of OX40 agonist ivuxolimab in advanced cancers. Only in-frame clones appear in the TCRdb table, and some are missing; sequencing was by immunoSEQ multiplex PCR. This sample has 75,000 to 95,000 clones, with over 75% found just once. Sequencing used CD4+ or CD8+ T cells sorted from blood, obtained in a trial of the OX40 agonist ivuxolimab. These TCRs come from an adult with an advanced solid tumor such as melanoma, head and neck, liver or kidney cancer. Each CDR3 is given with its conserved first and last residue.

v_gene,j_gene,CDR3aa
TRBV10-3,TRBJ2-1,CAISEGDRLLADEQFF
TRBV7-2,TRBJ2-7,CASSSRPYAREQYF
TRBV18,TRBJ2-3,CASSPPAQGPDTQYF
TRBV19,TRBJ1-1,CASSTTGGMAEAFF
TRBV7-3,TRBJ2-7,CASSLSSYEQYF
TRBV21-1,TRBJ2-1,CASSKEGLAGESSYNEQFF
TRBV7-8,TRBJ2-7,CASRERRIGSGSSYEQYF
TRBV6-1,TRBJ2-5,CASSGSGWQTQYF
TRBV19,TRBJ2-7,CASSISRDRGNEQYF
TRBV6-5,TRBJ1-4,CASRDSATNEKLFF
TRBV5-4,TRBJ1-1,CASSFDRNTEAFF
TRBV4-1,TRBJ1-4,CASSQGRSNEKLFF
TRBV7-6,TRBJ1-5,CASSLTGDQAPQHF
TRBV2,TRBJ1-4,CASRRTGMGEKLFF
TRBV9,TRBJ2-7,CASSDDVGGPRYEQYF
TRBV9,TRBJ1-1,CASSRGPDTEAFF
TRBV6-5,TRBJ2-7,CASMNPGQGAYEQYF
TRBV11-1,TRBJ1-2,CASSGQGNYGYTF
TRBV11-2,TRBJ1-2,CASSLENRQLYGYTF
TRBV7-8,TRBJ1-2,CASSASPGIYGYTF
TRBV11-3,TRBJ2-1,CASSSLWGNEQFF
TRBV7-3,TRBJ1-3,CASSLYAGNTIYF
TRBV5-1,TRBJ1-5,CASSLGTNQPQHF
TRBV4-2,TRBJ1-5,CASSQKGQGAQQPQHF
TRBV7-9,TRBJ2-1,CASSLPLRLSPSSYNEQFF
TRBV27,TRBJ2-1,CASRTVAGYNEQFF
TRBV11-2,TRBJ2-1,CASSLVLEVDEQFF
TRBV5-5,TRBJ2-7,CASSGTTENYEQYF
TRBV30,TRBJ2-7,CAWSVRRTDVSYEQYF
TRBV20-1,TRBJ1-2,CSAGPEDSYTF
TRBV5-6,TRBJ2-3,CASSSDRGYGTDTQYF
TRBV27,TRBJ2-1,CASSLREKGSGEQFF
TRBV7-9,TRBJ2-1,CASSSRNHNEQFF
TRBV2,TRBJ1-5,CASIADRGNQPQHF
TRBV14,TRBJ2-5,CASSQGLAGSETQYF
TRBV5-1,TRBJ1-4,CASSLEGAANEKLFF
TRBV30,TRBJ2-5,CAWSVGNQETQYF
TRBV27,TRBJ2-7,CASKTGNPSEQYF